This T cell receptor (beta chain) derives from a study of blood T cell repertoires in COVID-19. Original methodology: Estimation of nucleated cell counts relied on the amplification of reference gene primers. TCRdb's table, derived via immunoSEQ multiplex PCR, lists solely in-frame clones and lacks some. V, J and clone size are those of that table, while D and trimming were read from the DNA. The sample records roughly 120,000 clones, over 60% being singletons. Germline assignment: CDR1 SQVTM and CDR2 ANQGSEA. This CDR3 comprises 14 residues. The V end lost 1 base, the J end lost 4 bases, and 13 bases lay between the germline ends.

The sequence was obtained from a man between 65 and 80 years old with acute or convalescent COVID-19. The gene calls are TRBV29-1 and TRBJ1-2, with a possible D match to TRBD1 (5 bases). The sequenced sample was peripheral blood. The CDR3 region is CSVEGGGGPYGYTF. CDR3 bases: TGCAGCGTTGAAGGTGGGGGAGGGCCCTATGGCTACACCTTC.